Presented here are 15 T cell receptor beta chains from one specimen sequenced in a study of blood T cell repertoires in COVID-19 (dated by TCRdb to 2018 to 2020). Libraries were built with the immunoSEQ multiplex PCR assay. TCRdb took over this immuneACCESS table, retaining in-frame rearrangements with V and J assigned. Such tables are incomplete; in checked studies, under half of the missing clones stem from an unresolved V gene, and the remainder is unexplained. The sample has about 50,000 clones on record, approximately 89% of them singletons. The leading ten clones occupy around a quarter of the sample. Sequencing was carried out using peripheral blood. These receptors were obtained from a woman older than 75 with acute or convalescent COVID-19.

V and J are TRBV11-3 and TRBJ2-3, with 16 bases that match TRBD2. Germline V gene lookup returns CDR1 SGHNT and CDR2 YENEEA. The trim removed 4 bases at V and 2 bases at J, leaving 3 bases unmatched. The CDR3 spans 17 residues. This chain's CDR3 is CASSSGTSGGATDTQYF. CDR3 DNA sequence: TGTGCCAGCAGCTCCGGGACTAGCGGGGGGGCCACAGATACGCAGTATTTT.

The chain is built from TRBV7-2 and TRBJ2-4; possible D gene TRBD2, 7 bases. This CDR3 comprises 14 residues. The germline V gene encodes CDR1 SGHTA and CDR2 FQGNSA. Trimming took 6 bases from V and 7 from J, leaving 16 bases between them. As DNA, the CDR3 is TGTGCCAGCAGTTGGACTAGGGGGGGGAACATTCAGTACTTC. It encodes CASSWTRGGNIQYF.

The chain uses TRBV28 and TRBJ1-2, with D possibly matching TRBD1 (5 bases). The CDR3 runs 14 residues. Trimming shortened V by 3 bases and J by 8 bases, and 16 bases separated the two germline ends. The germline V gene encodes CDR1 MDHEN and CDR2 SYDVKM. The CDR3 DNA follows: TGTGCCAGCAGTTTCCAGGGCCAGGTGGGGGGCTACACCTTC. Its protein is CASSFQGQVGGYTF.

CDR3 protein: CASSRGQGAETQYF. In nucleotides, the CDR3 is TGTGCCAGCAGCCGTGGACAGGGGGCCGAGACCCAGTACTTC. The chain uses TRBV11-3 and TRBJ2-5, with 11 bases fitting TRBD1. After removal of 5 bases from V and 5 bases from J, the junction contained 4 bases not matched to a gene. Germline CDR1 is SGHNT and CDR2 is YENEEA. CDR3 length equals 14 residues.

The CDR3 protein is CASSGTGGLNTEAFF. In DNA form, the CDR3 reads TGTGCCAGTAGCGGGACAGGGGGCCTTAACACTGAAGCTTTCTTT. The chain has TRBV19 and TRBJ1-1; 12 bases fit TRBD1. After removal of 6 bases from V and 2 bases from J, the junction contained 4 bases not matched to a gene. Germline CDR1 and CDR2: LNHDA and SQIVND (reference sequence). The CDR3 is 15 residues long.

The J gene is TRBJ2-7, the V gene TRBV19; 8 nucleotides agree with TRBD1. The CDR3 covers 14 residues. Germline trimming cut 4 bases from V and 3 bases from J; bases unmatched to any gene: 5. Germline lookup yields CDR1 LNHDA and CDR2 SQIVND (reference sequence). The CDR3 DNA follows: TGTGCCAGTAGTAATAGGGACAGGCTCTACGAGCAGTACTTC. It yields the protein CASSNRDRLYEQYF.

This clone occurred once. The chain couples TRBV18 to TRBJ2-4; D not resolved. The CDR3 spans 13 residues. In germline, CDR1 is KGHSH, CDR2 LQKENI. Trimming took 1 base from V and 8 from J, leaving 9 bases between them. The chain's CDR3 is CASSPRSEYIQYF. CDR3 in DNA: TGTGCCAGCTCACCACGAAGTGAGTACATTCAGTACTTC. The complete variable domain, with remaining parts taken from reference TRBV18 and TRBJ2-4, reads NAGVMQNPRHLVRRRGQEARLRCSPMKGHSHVYWYRQLPEEGLKFMVYLQKENIIDESGMPKERFSAEFPKEGPSILRIQQVVRGDSAAYFCASSPRSEYIQYFGAGTRLSVL.

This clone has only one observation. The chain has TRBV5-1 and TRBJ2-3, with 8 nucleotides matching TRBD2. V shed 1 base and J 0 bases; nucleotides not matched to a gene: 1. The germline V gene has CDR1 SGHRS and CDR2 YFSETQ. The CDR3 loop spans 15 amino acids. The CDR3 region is CASSLTSGSTDTQYF. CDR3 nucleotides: TGCGCCAGCAGCTTGACTAGCGGTAGCACAGATACGCAGTATTTT.

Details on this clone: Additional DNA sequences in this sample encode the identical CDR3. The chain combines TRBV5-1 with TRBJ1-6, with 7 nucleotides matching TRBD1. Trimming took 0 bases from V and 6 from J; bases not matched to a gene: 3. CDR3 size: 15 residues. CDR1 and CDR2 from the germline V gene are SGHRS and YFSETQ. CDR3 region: CASSLEAGGNSPLHF. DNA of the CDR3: TGCGCCAGCAGCTTGGAGGCAGGGGGTAATTCACCCCTCCACTTT.

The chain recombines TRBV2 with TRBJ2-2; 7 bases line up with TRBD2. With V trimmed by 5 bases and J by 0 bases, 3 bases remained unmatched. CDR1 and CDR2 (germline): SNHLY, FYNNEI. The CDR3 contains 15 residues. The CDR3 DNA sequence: TGTGCCAGCAGTTGGGAGGGGCCGAACACCGGGGAGCTGTTTTTT. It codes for CASSWEGPNTGELFF. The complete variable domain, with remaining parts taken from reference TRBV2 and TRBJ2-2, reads EPEVTQTPSHQVTQMGQEVILRCVPISNHLYFYWYRQILGQKVEFLVSFYNNEISEKSEIFDDQFSVERPDGSNFTLKIRSTKLEDSAMYFCASSWEGPNTGELFFGEGSRLTVL.

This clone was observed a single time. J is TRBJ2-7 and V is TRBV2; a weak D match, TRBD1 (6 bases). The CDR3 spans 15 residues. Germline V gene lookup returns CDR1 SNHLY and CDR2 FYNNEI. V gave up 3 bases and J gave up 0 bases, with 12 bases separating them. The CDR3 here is CASSEDRDSSYEQYF. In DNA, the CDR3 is TGTGCCAGCAGTGAGGACAGAGATAGCTCCTACGAGCAGTACTTC.

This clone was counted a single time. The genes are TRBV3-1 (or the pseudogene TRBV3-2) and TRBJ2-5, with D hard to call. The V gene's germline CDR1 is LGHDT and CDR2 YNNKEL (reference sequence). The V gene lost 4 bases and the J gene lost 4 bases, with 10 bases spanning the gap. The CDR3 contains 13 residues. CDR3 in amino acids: CASSLNGRETQYF. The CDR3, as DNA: TGTGCCAGCAGCCTGAACGGTAGAGAGACCCAGTACTTC.

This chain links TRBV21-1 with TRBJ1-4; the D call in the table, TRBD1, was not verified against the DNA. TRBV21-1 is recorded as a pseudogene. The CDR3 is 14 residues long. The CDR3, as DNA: TGTGCCAGCAGCAATGACAGCTATAATGAAAAACTGTTTTTT. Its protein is CASSNDSYNEKLFF.

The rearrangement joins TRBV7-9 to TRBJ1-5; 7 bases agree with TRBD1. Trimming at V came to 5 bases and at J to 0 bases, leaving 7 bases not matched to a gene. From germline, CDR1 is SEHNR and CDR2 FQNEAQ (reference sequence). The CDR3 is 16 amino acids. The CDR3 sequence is CASSLDRFYSNQPQHF. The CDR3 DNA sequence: TGTGCCAGCAGCCTGGACAGGTTCTATAGCAATCAGCCCCAGCATTTT.

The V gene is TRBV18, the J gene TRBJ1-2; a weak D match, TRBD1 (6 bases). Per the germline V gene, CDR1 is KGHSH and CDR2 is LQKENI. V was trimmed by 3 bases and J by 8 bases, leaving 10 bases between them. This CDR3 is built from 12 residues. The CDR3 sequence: CASSPGQSGYTF. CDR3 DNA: TGTGCCAGCTCACCCGGACAGTCGGGCTACACCTTC.